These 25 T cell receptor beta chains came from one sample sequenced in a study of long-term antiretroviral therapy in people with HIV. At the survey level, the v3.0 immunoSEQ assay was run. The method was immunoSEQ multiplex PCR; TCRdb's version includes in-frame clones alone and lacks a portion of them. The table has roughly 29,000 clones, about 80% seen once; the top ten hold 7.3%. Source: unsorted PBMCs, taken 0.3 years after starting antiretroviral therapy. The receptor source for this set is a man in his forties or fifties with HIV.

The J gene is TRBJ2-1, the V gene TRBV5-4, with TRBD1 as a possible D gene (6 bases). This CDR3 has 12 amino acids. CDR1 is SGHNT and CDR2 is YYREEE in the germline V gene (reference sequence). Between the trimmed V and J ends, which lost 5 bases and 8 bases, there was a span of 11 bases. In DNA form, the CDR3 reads TGTGCCAGCAGTAGGGGGTGGGATGAGCAGTTCTTC. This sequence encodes CASSRGWDEQFF.

CDR3 DNA: TGTGCCAGTAGTCAGGACAGGGGTGGGACAGATACGCAGTATTTT. It encodes CASSQDRGGTDTQYF. J is TRBJ2-3 and V is TRBV19, with 9 positions matching TRBD1. Germline V CDR1 and CDR2: LNHDA, SQIVND (reference sequence). CDR3 size: 15 residues. J lost 3 bases, V lost 5 bases, and 6 bases had no gene match. Full variable domain (missing parts from reference TRBV19 and TRBJ2-3): DGGITQSPKYLFRKEGQNVTLSCEQNLNHDAMYWYRQDPGQGLRLIYYSQIVNDFQKGDIAEGYSVSREKKESFPLTVTSAQKNPTAFYLCASSQDRGGTDTQYFGPGTRLTVL.

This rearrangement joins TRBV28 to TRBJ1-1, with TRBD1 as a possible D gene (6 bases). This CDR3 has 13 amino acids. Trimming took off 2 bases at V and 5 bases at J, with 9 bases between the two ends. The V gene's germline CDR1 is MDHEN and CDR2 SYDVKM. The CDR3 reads CASSLRGETEAFF. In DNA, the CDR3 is TGTGCCAGCAGTTTAAGGGGGGAGACTGAAGCTTTCTTT.

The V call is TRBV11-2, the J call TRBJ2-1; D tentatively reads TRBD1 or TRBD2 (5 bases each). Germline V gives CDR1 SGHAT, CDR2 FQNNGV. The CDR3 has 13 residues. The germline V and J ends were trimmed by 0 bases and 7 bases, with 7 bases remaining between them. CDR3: CASSLDEGNEQFF. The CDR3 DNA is TGTGCCAGCAGCTTAGATGAGGGGAATGAGCAGTTCTTC.

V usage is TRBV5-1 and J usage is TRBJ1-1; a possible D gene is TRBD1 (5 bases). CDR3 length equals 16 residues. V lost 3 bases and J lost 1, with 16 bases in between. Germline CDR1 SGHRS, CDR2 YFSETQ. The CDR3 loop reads CASSWGDSVGNTEAFF. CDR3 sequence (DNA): TGCGCCAGCAGCTGGGGGGACTCCGTTGGGAACACTGAAGCTTTCTTT.

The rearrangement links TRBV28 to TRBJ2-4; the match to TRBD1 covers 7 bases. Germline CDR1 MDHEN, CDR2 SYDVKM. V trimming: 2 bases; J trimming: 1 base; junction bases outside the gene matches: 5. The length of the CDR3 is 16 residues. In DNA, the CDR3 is TGTGCCAGCAGTTTAGGTAGGGGGCTTGCCAAAAACATTCAGTACTTC. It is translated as CASSLGRGLAKNIQYF. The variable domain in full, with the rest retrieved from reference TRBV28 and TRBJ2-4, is DVKVTQSSRYLVKRTGEKVFLECVQDMDHENMFWYRQDPGLGLRLIYFSYDVKMKEKGDIPEGYSVSREKKERFSLILESASTNQTSMYLCASSLGRGLAKNIQYFGAGTRLSVL.

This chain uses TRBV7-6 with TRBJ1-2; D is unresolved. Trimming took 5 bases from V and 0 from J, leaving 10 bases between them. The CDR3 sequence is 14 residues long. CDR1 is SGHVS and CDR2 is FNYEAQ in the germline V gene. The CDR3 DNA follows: TGTGCCAGCAGCCCCAGTCAGACTAACTATGGCTACACCTTC. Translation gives CASSPSQTNYGYTF.

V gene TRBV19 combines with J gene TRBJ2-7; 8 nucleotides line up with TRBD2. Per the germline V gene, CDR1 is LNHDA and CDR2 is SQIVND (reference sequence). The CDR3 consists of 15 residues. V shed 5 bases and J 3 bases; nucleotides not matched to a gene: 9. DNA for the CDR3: TGTGCCAGTAGTGTCCGAGCGGGGGACGGCTACGAGCAGTACTTC. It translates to CASSVRAGDGYEQYF.

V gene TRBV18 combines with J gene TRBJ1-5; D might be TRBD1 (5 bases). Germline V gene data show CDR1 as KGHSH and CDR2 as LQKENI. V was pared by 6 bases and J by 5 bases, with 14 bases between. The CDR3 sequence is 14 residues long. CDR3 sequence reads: CASSLGAGHQPQHF. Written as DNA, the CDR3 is TGTGCCAGCTCCCTCGGGGCAGGGCATCAGCCCCAGCATTTT.

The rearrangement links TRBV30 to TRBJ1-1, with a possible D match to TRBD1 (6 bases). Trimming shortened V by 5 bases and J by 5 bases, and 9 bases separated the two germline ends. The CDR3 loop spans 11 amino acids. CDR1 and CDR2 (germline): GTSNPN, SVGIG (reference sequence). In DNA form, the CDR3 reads TGTGCCTGGGCAGGGGAAACTGAAGCTTTCTTT. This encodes CAWAGETEAFF.

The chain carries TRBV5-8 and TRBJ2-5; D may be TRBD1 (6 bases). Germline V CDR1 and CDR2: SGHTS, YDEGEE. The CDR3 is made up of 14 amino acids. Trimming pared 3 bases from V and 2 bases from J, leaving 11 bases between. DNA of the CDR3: TGTGCCAGCAGCTCACCGGGACAACAAGAGACCCAGTACTTC. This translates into CASSSPGQQETQYF.

This CDR3 is CASSGQGYTEAFF. CDR3 in DNA: TGTGCCAGCAGTGGACAGGGATATACTGAAGCTTTCTTT. This chain links TRBV2 with TRBJ1-1; 7 nucleotides line up with TRBD1. The CDR3 contains 13 residues. V dropped 4 bases and J dropped 5; count of bases not matched to a gene: 4. Per germline, CDR1 SNHLY and CDR2 FYNNEI.

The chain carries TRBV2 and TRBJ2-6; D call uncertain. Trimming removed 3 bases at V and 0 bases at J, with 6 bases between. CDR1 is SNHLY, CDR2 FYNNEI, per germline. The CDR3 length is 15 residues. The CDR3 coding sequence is TGTGCCAGCAGTGACTATGGCTCTGGGGCCAACGTCCTGACTTTC. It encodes CASSDYGSGANVLTF.

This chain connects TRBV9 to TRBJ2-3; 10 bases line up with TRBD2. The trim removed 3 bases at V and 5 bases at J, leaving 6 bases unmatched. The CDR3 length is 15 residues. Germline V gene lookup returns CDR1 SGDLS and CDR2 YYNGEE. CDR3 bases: TGTGCCAGCAGCGCGCAACTAGCGGGGCAAGATACGCAGTATTTT. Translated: CASSAQLAGQDTQYF.

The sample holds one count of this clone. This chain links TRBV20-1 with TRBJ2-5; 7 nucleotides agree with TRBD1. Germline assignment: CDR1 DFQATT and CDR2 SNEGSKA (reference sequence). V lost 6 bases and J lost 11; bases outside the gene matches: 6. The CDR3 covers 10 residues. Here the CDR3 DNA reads TGCAGTGCAACAGGGGTAGAGCAGTACTTC. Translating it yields CSATGVEQYF.

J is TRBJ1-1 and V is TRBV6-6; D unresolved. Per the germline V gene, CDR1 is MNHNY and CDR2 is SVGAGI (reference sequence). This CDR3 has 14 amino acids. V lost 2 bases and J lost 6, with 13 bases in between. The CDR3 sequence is CASSYGQVRPEAFF. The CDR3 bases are TGTGCCAGCAGTTACGGGCAGGTTCGTCCTGAAGCTTTCTTT.

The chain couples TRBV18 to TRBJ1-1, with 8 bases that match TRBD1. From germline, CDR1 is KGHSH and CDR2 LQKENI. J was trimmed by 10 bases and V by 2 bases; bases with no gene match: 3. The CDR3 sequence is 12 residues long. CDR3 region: CASSPGQGPAFF. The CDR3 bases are TGTGCCAGCTCACCAGGACAGGGACCAGCTTTCTTT.

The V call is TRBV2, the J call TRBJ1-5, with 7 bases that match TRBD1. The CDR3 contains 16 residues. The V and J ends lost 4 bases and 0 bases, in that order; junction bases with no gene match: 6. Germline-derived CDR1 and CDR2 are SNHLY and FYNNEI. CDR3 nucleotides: TGTGCCAGCAGTGTTAGACCAGGGGGTAGCAATCAGCCCCAGCATTTT. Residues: CASSVRPGGSNQPQHF.

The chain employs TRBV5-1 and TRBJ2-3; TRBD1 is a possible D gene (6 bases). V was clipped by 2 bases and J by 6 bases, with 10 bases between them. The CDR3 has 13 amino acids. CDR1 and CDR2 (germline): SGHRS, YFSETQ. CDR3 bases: TGCGCCAGCAGCTTCTGGGGGCGGGATACGCAGTATTTT. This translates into CASSFWGRDTQYF.

In DNA form, the CDR3 reads TGTGCCAGCAGCTTATCCGCCGTTGAAGCTTTCTTT. As protein: CASSLSAVEAFF. The chain couples TRBV7-9 to TRBJ1-1; D remains unclear. Deletions cut 2 bases from V and 7 bases from J, with 8 bases between. Per the germline V gene, CDR1 is SEHNR and CDR2 is FQNEAQ (reference sequence). This CDR3 has 12 amino acids.

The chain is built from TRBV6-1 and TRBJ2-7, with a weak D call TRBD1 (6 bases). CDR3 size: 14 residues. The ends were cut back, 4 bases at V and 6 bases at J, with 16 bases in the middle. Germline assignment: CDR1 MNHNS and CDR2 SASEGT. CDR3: CASSGNSPRGEQYF. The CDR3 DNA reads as TGTGCCAGCAGTGGGAATAGTCCCAGGGGCGAGCAGTACTTC.

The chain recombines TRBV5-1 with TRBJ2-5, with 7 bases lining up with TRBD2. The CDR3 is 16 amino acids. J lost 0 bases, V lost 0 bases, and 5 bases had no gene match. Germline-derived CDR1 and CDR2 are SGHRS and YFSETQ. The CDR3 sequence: CASSLDPSGDQETQYF. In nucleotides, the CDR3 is TGCGCCAGCAGCTTGGACCCTAGCGGAGACCAAGAGACCCAGTACTTC.

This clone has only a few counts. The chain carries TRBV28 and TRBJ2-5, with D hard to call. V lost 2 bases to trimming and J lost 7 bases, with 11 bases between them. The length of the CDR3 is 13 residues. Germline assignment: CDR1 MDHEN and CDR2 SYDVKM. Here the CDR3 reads CASSLKLPRTQYF. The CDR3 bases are TGTGCCAGCAGTTTAAAGCTACCTCGGACCCAGTACTTC.

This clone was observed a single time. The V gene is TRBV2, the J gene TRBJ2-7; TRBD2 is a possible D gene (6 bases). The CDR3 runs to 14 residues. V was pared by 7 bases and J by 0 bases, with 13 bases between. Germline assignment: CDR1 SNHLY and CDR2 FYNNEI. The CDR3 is CASNALGGSYEQYF. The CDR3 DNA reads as TGTGCCAGCAATGCTTTGGGGGGCTCCTACGAGCAGTACTTC.

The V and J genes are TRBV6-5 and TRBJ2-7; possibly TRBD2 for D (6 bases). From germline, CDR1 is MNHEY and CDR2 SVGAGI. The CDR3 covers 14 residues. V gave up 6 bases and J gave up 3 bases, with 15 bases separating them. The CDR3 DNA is TGTGCCAGCAGGGGGAGGCACAATCTCTACGAGCAGTACTTC. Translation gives CASRGRHNLYEQYF.